The clone carrying this T cell receptor (beta chain) appeared a single time. Its antigen is still unknown. Method: immunoSEQ multiplex PCR; TCRdb's copy keeps in-frame clones and lacks some. The data show approximately 130,000 clones, with about nine tenths seen just once and around 0.96% held by the top ten. The sample belongs to a study of T cell responses to AZD1222 COVID-19 vaccine. Overall study findings and caveats: Elevations in Spike-specific TCR breadth and depth followed administration of two AZD1222 doses. Only six or seven AZD1222 recipients were seropositive at baseline. Repertoire sampling occurred only after the peak T cell response.

The CDR3 length is 15 residues. V was pared by 4 bases and J by 6 bases, with 14 bases between. Germline V gives CDR1 SGDLS, CDR2 YYNGEE. The chain recombines TRBV9 with TRBJ1-6; weak D call: TRBD1 (6 bases). Material: peripheral blood, obtained on day 0 of AZD1222 vaccination. The sequence derives from an adult in good health. DNA of the CDR3: TGTGCCAGCAGCCCTCGGGGGGCCATTAATTCACCCCTCCACTTT. Its translation is CASSPRGAINSPLHF.